This note documents a single TCR beta chain sequence. Its antigen is not identified. The germline CDR1 and CDR2 sequences are LNHDA and SQIVND (reference sequence). Trimming shortened V by 7 bases and J by 4 bases, and 11 bases separated the two germline ends. The CDR3 loop spans 14 amino acids. Clones were sequenced by immunoSEQ multiplex PCR, and TCRdb holds only the in-frame ones, with some missing. The profile shows around 18,000 clones, approximately 81% of them singletons. This specimen belongs to a study of PD-1 blockade in classical Hodgkin lymphoma. Study-level points and caveats: Differences between repertoires have undefined causes, possibly disease activity or prior therapy. Relapsed/refractory patients reportedly had the lowest baseline TCR diversity, below newly diagnosed patients, who were below healthy donors.

Described time point: cycle 4 day 1 (C4D1), after five to seven weeks of nivolumab. All patients experienced relapse after autologous stem cell transplantation, and brentuximab vedotin exposure was variable. Purification of CD4+ T cells from thawed PBMCs was achieved by magnetic negative selection. Sequencing used CD4+ T cells from blood, obtained before the fourth cycle of nivolumab. The gene calls are TRBV19 and TRBJ1-6; the D gene is possibly TRBD1 (6 bases). The sequence derives from a human donor with classical Hodgkin lymphoma. This chain's CDR3 is CASKEDSYNSPLHF. CDR3 sequence (DNA): TGTGCCAGTAAGGAGGACAGTTATAATTCACCCCTCCACTTT.